The entry below describes one T cell receptor (beta chain). What it binds is not known. The sample is drawn from a study of T cell responses to AZD1222 COVID-19 vaccine. The study, taken as a whole, reports: Nearly half of spike-specific TCRs reportedly target unmutated variant regions.

With 4 bases removed from V and 4 bases from J, the gap between germline ends came to 16 bases. Per germline, CDR1 SGHDT and CDR2 YYEEEE. This CDR3 is built from 15 residues. The method was immunoSEQ multiplex PCR; TCRdb's version includes in-frame clones alone and lacks a portion of them. Of 80,000 or so clones listed, around nine tenths are singletons. This TCR was sampled from an adult in good health. The V gene is TRBV5-6, the J gene TRBJ2-3; perhaps TRBD2 as D (5 bases). The specimen comprised peripheral blood, sampled on day 0 of MenACWY control vaccination. The CDR3 loop reads CASSPLVRTSDTQYF. The CDR3 DNA reads TGTGCCAGCAGCCCACTAGTCCGTACCTCAGATACGCAGTATTTT. The entire variable domain, with the rest obtained from reference TRBV5-6 and TRBJ2-3, is as follows: DAGVTQSPTHLIKTRGQQVTLRCSPKSGHDTVSWYQQALGQGPQFIFQYYEEEERQRGNFPDRFSGHQFPNYSSELNVNALLLGDSALYLCASSPLVRTSDTQYFGPGTRLTVL.